This T cell receptor beta chain was found in a study of CD8+CD57+ T cells in acquired aplastic anemia. Investigators profiled TCR beta VDJ and CDR3 from genomic DNA template. TCRdb re-derived calls from the reads in MiXCR, one entry per CDR3 protein. The table lists some 200,000 distinct CDR3 sequences, over 55% of them singletons, with about 60% in the top ten. In patients chosen for sequencing, flow cytometry had shown CD8+CD57+ cell expansion. Acquired aplastic anemia of severe grade affected all patients. By the time of blood sampling, patients had still received no therapy. The CDR3 extends over 14 amino acids. Looked up from germline, CDR1 is KGHDR and CDR2 is SFDVKD. V was cut by 3 bases and J by 6 bases, with 12 bases left in between. Of note for this clonotype: Antigen: not known.

Whole-study results and caveats: Patients and controls shared approximately 28 CD8+ CDR3 sequences.

The sequence derives from a human donor with aplastic anemia. Specimen: sorted CD4+, CD8+, or CD8+CD57+ T cells (not recorded which) from PBMCs. The chain uses TRBV24-1 and TRBJ2-3, with D tentatively TRBD1 (6 bases). CDR3 DNA sequence: TGTGCCACCAGTGATCCACAGGGTTTCGATACGCAGTATTTT. Translation gives CATSDPQGFDTQYF.